This T cell receptor beta chain was obtained from a study of shared clonotypes between healthy human individuals. Study at large: Each donor had three CD4 naive, three CD4 memory, two CD8 naive and one CD8 memory plate. Study-wide findings and caveats: Larger estimated richness was generally recorded for naive subsets relative to memory subsets.

CD8 cells classed as naive were CD45RO-negative and positively selected for CCR7, excluding terminally differentiated effector memory CD45RA+ cells. Of note for this clone: Its antigen is unidentified.

This CDR3 has 13 amino acids. Germline V lookup: CDR1 SGHTA, CDR2 FQGNSA. Trimming stripped 8 bases from V and 2 bases from J, with 13 bases between. Assay used: immunoSEQ multiplex PCR; TCRdb lists only in-frame clones, some missing. The repertoire holds around 2,100,000 clones, with about 95% as singletons. The clonotype was recovered from a man aged 18 to 29 in good health. The chain combines TRBV7-2 with TRBJ2-7; D remains ambiguous. The specimen sequenced was naive CD8+ T cells sorted from blood. The CDR3 nucleotides are TGTGCCAGCGGCATAGCTATTACCTACGAGCAGTACTTC. It codes for CASGIAITYEQYF.